This T cell receptor (beta chain) was recovered during a study of cytomegalovirus exposure and HLA in healthy donors. Points from the study as a whole: Earlier analysis yielded a pattern in which most TCR beta V segments were productive about 90% or about 30% of the time. Associated with cytomegalovirus, according to the listing, were 150 to 200 TCR beta chains. Researchers reported in a later analysis that a missense DCLRE1C variant was tied to TCR beta V- and J-gene trimming. Across donors, presence/absence analyses took sequencing depth to be roughly uniform.

Germline assignment: CDR1 SGHRS and CDR2 YFSETQ. V gave up 0 bases and J gave up 4 bases, with 10 bases separating them. CDR3 length equals 14 residues. PCR amplification relied on 60 Vbeta primers (plus 13 Jbeta primers). This table comes from immunoSEQ multiplex PCR, and its TCRdb copy is limited to in-frame clones, with some not included. The sample records approximately 110,000 clones, around three quarters being singletons. Comment on this clone: Its antigen is unidentified.

Material for sequencing was PBMCs. The sequence was obtained from a woman aged 40 to 55 in good health and CMV-seropositive. The J gene is TRBJ1-1, the V gene TRBV5-1, with D tentatively TRBD1 (5 bases). The CDR3 nucleotides are TGCGCCAGCAGCTTGGCCTACAGGAGCACTGAAGCTTTCTTT. Protein product: CASSLAYRSTEAFF.